These 5 T cell receptor beta chains were sequenced from one sample in a study of CD8 T cells in ankylosing spondylitis (dated by TCRdb to 2015 to 2018). Library method: 5' RACE. Sequenced using an Illumina HiSeq 2500. Clones were called with MiXCR by TCRdb after fastp trimmed the public reads at Q25, and only in-frame beta chains were retained. When rows share a CDR3 protein, they turn into one entry using the most common DNA and genes. The sample data list about 250,000 distinct CDR3 sequences, and 20% to 30% of these were observed just once. Around 0.64% of the sample belongs to the ten largest clones. The specimen sequenced was blood, either unsorted or a sorted T cell fraction (not recorded which). These receptors were collected from a male donor with ankylosing spondylitis or in good health (not recorded which).

The J gene is TRBJ2-7, the V gene TRBV11-2; 10 bases align to TRBD1. The CDR3 consists of 17 residues. The V and J ends lost 0 bases and 5 bases, in that order; junction bases with no gene match: 10. CDR1 and CDR2 from the germline V gene are SGHAT and FQNNGV. The chain's CDR3 is CASSLDRLGQGDHEQYF. The CDR3, as DNA: TGTGCCAGCAGCTTAGATAGGCTAGGACAGGGGGATCACGAGCAGTACTTC.

The chain combines TRBV12-3 or TRBV12-4 with TRBJ1-2; D unclear. The ends were cut back, 5 bases at V and 8 bases at J, with 15 bases in the middle. This CDR3 is built from 13 residues. The CDR3 region is CASSRPPREGYTF. The CDR3 region has the DNA TGTGCCAGCAGTCGGCCCCCTCGGGAGGGCTACACCTTC.

This rearrangement joins TRBV12-3 or TRBV12-4 to TRBJ2-3; D might be TRBD1 (6 bases). The V end was cut by 5 bases, the J end by 11 bases, with 14 bases between. The CDR3 spans 12 residues. CDR3 protein: CASSIQGRRQYF. CDR3 DNA: TGTGCCAGCAGTATACAGGGAAGGCGGCAGTATTTT.

This sequence joins TRBV6-6 and TRBJ2-7, with no clear D. Germline V gene lookup returns CDR1 MNHNY and CDR2 SVGAGI (reference sequence). CDR3 length: 11 amino acids. Trimming stripped 5 bases from V and 4 bases from J, with 6 bases between. CDR3 amino acids: CASSATYEQYF. The CDR3 DNA sequence: TGTGCCAGCAGTGCCACGTACGAGCAGTACTTC.

This chain joins TRBV10-3 and TRBJ2-7, with a tentative D call TRBD1 (6 bases). The ends were cut back, 7 bases at V and 4 bases at J, with 17 bases in the middle. CDR3 size: 14 residues. Germline lookup yields CDR1 ENHRY and CDR2 SYGVKD. The CDR3 reads CAIKRNGQTYEQYF. DNA of the CDR3: TGTGCCATCAAGAGAAACGGACAGACTTACGAGCAGTACTTC.